This T cell receptor beta chain was recovered during a study of post-analysis software for immune sequencing data. Whole-study context: Courses of disease covered relapsing-remitting, secondary progressive and progressive-relapsing multiple sclerosis.

This CDR3 comprises 15 residues. J lost 4 bases, V lost 6 bases, and 5 bases had no gene match. TCR beta cDNA libraries had unique molecular identifiers. TCRdb ran MiXCR on the PCR reads and lists one entry per CDR3 protein. The sample contains about 460,000 distinct CDR3 sequences, around 40% of which appear only once. Notes on this clonotype: Its antigen is as yet unknown.

Whole-study findings and limits: Controls showed lower frequencies than patients for 5 or 6 TRBV segments, and TRBV5-6, TRBV5-1 and TRBV20-1 were among these. The study found significantly lower normalized Chao1 diversity in multiple sclerosis patients than in controls. F measure clustering grouped samples strongly by preparation batch.

The TCR comes from a girl aged 10 to 17 with multiple sclerosis. The chain is built from TRBV12-3 or TRBV12-4 and TRBJ2-3, with 12 nucleotides matching TRBD2. The specimen was blood. CDR3 coding DNA: TGTGCCAGCAGCGCCCTAGCGGGAGGGCCAGATACGCAGTATTTT. This sequence encodes CASSALAGGPDTQYF.